This T cell receptor (beta chain) was recovered during a study of cytomegalovirus exposure and HLA in healthy donors. As for the study in general: HLA-typed donors contributed some 87 million unique TCRs, which were held in an early data release. Study-level points and caveats: Owing to their indistinguishability, certain V segments, notably TRBV6-2 and TRBV6-3, were excluded. Another analysis was done later, and it associated approximately 15,000 TCR beta sequences with HLA alleles at 0.05 false discovery rate.

On this clone itself: Its antigen is undetermined.

Trimming removed 5 bases at V and 7 bases at J, with 8 bases between. Germline V gene sequence: CDR1 DFQATT, CDR2 SNEGSKA (reference sequence). The CDR3 consists of 10 residues. PCR employed 60 Vbeta and 13 Jbeta primers. Method: immunoSEQ multiplex PCR; TCRdb's copy keeps in-frame clones and lacks some. This table lists 55,000 to 85,000 clones. What was sequenced was PBMCs. The genes are TRBV20-1 and TRBJ1-1; D might be TRBD1 (5 bases). This clonotype originated in a female donor in good health and CMV-seropositive. The CDR3: CSAYDSEAFF. The CDR3 region has the DNA TGCAGTGCTTATGACAGTGAAGCTTTCTTT.